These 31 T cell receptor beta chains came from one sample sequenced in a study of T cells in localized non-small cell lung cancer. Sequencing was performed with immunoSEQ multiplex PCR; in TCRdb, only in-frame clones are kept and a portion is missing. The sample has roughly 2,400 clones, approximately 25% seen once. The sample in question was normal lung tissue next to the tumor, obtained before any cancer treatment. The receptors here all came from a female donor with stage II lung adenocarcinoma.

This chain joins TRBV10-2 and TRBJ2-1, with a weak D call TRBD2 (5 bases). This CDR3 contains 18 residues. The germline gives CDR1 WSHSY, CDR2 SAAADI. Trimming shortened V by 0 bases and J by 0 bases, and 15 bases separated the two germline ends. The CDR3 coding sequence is TGCGCCAGCAGTGAGTCCTGGAGGCATACCATCTCCTACAATGAGCAGTTCTTC. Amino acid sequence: CASSESWRHTISYNEQFF.

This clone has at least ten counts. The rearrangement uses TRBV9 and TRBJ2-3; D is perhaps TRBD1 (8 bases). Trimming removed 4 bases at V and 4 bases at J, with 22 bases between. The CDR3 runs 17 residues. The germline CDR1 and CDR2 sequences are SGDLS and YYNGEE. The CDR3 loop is CASSPGAGDRRSDTQYF. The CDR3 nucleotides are TGTGCCAGCAGCCCAGGGGCGGGGGACAGGAGGTCAGATACGCAGTATTTT.

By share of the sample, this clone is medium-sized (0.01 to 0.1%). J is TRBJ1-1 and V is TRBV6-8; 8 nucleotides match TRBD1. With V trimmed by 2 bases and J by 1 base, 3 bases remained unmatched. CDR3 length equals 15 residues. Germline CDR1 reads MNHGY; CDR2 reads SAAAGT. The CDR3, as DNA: TGTGCCAGCAGTTACCTAGGGACAGGGAACACTGAAGCTTTCTTT. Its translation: CASSYLGTGNTEAFF.

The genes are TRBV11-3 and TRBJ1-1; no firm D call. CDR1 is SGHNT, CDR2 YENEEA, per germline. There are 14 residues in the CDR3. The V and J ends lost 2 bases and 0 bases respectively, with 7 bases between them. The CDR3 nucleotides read TGTGCCAGCAGCTTAATCATTATGAACACTGAAGCTTTCTTT. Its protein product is CASSLIIMNTEAFF.

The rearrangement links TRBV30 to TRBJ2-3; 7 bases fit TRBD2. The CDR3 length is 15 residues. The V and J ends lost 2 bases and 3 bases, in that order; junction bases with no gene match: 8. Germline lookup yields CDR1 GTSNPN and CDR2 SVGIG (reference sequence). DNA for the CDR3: TGTGCCTGGAGTTCCGGGGGGTACCAGACAGATACGCAGTATTTT. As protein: CAWSSGGYQTDTQYF. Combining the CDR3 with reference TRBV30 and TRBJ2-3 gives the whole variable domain SQTIHQWPATLVQPVGSPLSLECTVEGTSNPNLYWYRQAAGRGLQLLFYSVGIGQISSEVPQNLSASRPQDRQFILSSKKLLLSDSGFYLCAWSSGGYQTDTQYFGPGTRLTVL.

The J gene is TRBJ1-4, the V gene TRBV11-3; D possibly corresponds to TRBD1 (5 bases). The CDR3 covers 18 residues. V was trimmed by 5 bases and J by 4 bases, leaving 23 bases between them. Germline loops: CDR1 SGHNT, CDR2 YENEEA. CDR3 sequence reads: CASSRPIFGTGDNEKLFF. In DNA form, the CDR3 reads TGTGCCAGCAGCCGACCAATCTTCGGGACGGGGGATAATGAAAAACTGTTTTTT.

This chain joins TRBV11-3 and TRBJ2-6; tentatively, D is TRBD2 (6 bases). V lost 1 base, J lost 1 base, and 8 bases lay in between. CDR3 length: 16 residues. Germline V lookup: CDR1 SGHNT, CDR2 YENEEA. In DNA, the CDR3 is TGTGCCAGCAGCTTAGGGCGGGGTTCTGGGGCCAACGTCCTGACTTTC. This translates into CASSLGRGSGANVLTF.

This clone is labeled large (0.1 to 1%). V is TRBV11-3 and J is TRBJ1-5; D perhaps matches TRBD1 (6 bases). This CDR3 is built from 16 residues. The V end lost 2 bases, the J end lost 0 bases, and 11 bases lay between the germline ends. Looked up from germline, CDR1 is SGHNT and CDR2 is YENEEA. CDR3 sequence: CASSLSGQYSNQPQHF. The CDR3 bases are TGTGCCAGCAGCTTATCTGGACAGTATAGCAATCAGCCCCAGCATTTT. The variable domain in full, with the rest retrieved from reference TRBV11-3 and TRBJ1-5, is EAGVVQSPRYKIIEKKQPVAFWCNPISGHNTLYWYLQNLGQGPELLIRYENEEAVDDSQLPKDRFSAERLKGVDSTLKIQPAELGDSAVYLCASSLSGQYSNQPQHFGDGTRLSIL.

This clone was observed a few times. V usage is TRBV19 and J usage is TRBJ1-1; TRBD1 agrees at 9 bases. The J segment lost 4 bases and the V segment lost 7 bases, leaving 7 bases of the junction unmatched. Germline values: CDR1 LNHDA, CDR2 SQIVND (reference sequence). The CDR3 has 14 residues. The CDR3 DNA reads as TGTGCCAGTAAGATAGGGGACAGGGCCACTGAAGCTTTCTTT. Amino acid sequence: CASKIGDRATEAFF.

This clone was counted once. The CDR3 bases are TGCGCCAGCAGCACAGGAAATACTCCCTACGAGCAGTACTTC. This encodes CASSTGNTPYEQYF. This rearrangement joins TRBV5-1 to TRBJ2-7, with a possible D match to TRBD1 (5 bases). Germline V gives CDR1 SGHRS, CDR2 YFSETQ. This CDR3 is 14 amino acids long. Trimming took 4 bases from V and 2 from J, leaving 13 bases between them.

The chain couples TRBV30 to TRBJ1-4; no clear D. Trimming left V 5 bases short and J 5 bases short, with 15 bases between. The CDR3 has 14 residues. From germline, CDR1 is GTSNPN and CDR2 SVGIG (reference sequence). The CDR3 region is CAWADGRRNEKLFF. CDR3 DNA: TGTGCCTGGGCTGACGGCAGGCGCAATGAAAAACTGTTTTTT.

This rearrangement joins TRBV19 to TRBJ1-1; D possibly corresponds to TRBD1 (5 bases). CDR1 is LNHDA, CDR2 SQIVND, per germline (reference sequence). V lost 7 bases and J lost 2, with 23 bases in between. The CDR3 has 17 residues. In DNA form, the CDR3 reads TGTGCCAGTACAGGAGGAGCAGGGAGGACCTCCAACACTGAAGCTTTCTTT. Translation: CASTGGAGRTSNTEAFF.

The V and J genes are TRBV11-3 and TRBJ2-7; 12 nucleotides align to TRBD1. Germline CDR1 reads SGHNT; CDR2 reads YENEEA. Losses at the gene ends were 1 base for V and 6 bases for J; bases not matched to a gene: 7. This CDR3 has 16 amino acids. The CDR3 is CASSLVVGQGAGEQYF. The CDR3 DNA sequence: TGTGCCAGCAGCTTAGTAGTGGGACAGGGGGCAGGCGAGCAGTACTTC. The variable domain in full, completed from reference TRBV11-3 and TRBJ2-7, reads EAGVVQSPRYKIIEKKQPVAFWCNPISGHNTLYWYLQNLGQGPELLIRYENEEAVDDSQLPKDRFSAERLKGVDSTLKIQPAELGDSAVYLCASSLVVGQGAGEQYFGPGTRLTVT.

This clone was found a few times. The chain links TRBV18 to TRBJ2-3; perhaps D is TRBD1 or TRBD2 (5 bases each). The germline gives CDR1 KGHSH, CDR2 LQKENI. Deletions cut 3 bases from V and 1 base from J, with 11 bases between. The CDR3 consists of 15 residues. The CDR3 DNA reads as TGTGCCAGCTCACCGGGACCTCCCCGCACAGATACGCAGTATTTT. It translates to CASSPGPPRTDTQYF.

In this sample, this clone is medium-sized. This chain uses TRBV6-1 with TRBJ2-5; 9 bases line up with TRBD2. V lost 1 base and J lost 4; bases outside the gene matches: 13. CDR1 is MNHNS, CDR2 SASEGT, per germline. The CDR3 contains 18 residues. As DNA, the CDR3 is TGTGCCAGCAGTGAAGGGAGCGGGGGTAGCGGGAGCTTAGAGACCCAGTACTTC. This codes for CASSEGSGGSGSLETQYF.

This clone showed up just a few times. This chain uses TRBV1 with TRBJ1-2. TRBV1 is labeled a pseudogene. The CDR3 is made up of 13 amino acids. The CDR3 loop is CASSQGNRDGYTF. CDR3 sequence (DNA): TGCGCCAGCAGCCAAGGGAACCGAGATGGCTACACCTTC.

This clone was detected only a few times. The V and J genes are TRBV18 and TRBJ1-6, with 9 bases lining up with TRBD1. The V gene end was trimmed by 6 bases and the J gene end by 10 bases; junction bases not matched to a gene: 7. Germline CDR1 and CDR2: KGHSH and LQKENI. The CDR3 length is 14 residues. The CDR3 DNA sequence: TGTGCCAGCTCCTGGGACAGGGAAAGCTCACCCCTCCACTTT. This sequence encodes CASSWDRESSPLHF.

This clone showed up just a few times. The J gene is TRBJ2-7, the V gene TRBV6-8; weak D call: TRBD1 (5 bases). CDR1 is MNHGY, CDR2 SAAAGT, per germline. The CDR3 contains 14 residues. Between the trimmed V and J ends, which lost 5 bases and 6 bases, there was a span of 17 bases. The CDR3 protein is CASSATALLVEQYF. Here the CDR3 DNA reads TGTGCCAGCAGTGCGACAGCCCTATTAGTCGAGCAGTACTTC.

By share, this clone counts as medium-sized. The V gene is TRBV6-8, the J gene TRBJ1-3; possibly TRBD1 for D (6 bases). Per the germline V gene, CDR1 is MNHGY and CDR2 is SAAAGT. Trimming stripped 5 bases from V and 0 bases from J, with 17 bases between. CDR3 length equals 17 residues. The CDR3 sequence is CASSRIQGLISGNTIYF. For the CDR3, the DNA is TGTGCCAGCAGTCGTATACAGGGACTAATCTCTGGAAACACCATATATTTT.

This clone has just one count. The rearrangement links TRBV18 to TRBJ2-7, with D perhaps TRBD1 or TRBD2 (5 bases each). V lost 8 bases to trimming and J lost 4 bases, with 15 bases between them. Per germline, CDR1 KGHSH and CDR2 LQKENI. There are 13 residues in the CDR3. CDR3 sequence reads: CASTGRGLYEQYF. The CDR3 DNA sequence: TGTGCCAGCACAGGCCGGGGATTATACGAGCAGTACTTC.

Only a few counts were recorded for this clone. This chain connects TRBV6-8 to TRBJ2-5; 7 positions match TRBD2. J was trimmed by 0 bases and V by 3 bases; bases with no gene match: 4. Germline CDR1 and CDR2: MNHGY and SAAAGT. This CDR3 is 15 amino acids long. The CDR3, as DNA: TGTGCCAGCAGTTATGGGGGGGGACACCAAGAGACCCAGTACTTC. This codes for CASSYGGGHQETQYF.

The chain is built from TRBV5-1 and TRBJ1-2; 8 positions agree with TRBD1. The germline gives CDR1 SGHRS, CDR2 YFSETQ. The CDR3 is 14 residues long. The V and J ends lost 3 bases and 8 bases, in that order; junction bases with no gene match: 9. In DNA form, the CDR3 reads TGCGCCAGCAGCTATTCAGGGGGCGCCCGGGGCTACACCTTC. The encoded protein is CASSYSGGARGYTF. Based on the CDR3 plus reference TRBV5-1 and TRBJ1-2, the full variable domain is KAGVTQTPRYLIKTRGQQVTLSCSPISGHRSVSWYQQTPGQGLQFLFEYFSETQRNKGNFPGRFSGRQFSNSRSEMNVSTLELGDSALYLCASSYSGGARGYTFGSGTRLTVV.

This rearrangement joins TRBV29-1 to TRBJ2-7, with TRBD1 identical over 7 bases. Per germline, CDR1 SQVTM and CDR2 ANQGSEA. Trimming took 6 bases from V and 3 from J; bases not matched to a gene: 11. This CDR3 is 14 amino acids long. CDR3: CSVLHRDRSYEQYF. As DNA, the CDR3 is TGCAGCGTCCTCCATCGGGACAGAAGCTACGAGCAGTACTTC.

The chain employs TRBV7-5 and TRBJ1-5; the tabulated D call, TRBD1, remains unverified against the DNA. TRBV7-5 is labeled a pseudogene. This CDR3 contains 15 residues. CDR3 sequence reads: CASSLRDSSDQPQHF. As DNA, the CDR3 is TGTGCCAGCAGCCTGAGGGACAGCTCGGATCAGCCCCAGCATTTT.

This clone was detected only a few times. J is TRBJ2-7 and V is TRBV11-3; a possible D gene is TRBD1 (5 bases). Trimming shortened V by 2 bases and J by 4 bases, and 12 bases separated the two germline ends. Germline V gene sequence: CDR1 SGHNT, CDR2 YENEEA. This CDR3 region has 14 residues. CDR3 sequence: CASSLTGTPYEQYF. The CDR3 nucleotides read TGTGCCAGCAGCTTAACAGGAACCCCTTACGAGCAGTACTTC.

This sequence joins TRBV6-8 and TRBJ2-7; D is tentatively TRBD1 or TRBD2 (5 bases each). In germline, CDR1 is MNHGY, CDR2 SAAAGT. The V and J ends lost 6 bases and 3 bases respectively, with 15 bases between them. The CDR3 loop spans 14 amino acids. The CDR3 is CASRGPGPNYEQYF. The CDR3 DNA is TGTGCCAGCAGGGGACCGGGACCCAACTACGAGCAGTACTTC.

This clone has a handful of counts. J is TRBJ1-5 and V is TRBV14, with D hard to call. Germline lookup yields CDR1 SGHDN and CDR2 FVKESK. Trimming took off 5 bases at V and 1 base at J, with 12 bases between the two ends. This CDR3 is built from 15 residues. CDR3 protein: CASSRERISNQPQHF. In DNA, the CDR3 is TGTGCCAGCAGCAGGGAAAGGATCAGCAATCAGCCCCAGCATTTT.

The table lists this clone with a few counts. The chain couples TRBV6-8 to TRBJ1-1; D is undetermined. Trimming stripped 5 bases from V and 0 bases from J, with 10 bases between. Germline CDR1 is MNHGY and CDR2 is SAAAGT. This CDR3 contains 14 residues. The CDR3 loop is CASSTGLLNTEAFF. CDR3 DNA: TGTGCCAGCAGTACTGGACTGCTGAACACTGAAGCTTTCTTT.

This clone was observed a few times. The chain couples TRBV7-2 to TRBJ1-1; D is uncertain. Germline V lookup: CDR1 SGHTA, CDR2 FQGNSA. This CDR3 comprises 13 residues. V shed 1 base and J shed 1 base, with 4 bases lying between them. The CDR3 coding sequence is TGTGCCAGCAGCTTAGTGAGGAACACTGAAGCTTTCTTT. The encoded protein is CASSLVRNTEAFF. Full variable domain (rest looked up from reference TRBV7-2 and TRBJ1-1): GAGVSQSPSNKVTEKGKDVELRCDPISGHTALYWYRQSLGQGLEFLIYFQGNSAPDKSGLPSDRFSAERTGGSVSTLTIQRTQQEDSAVYLCASSLVRNTEAFFGQGTRLTVV.

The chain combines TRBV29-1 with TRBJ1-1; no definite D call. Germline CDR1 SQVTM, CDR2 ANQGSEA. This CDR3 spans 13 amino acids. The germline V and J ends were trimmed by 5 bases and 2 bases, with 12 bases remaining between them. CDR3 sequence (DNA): TGCAGCGTTTGGTATGACCTTAACACTGAAGCTTTCTTT. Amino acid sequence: CSVWYDLNTEAFF. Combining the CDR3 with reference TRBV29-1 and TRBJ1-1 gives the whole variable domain SAVISQKPSRDICQRGTSLTIQCQVDSQVTMMFWYRQQPGQSLTLIATANQGSEATYESGFVIDKFPISRPNLTFSTLTVSNMSPEDSSIYLCSVWYDLNTEAFFGQGTRLTVV.

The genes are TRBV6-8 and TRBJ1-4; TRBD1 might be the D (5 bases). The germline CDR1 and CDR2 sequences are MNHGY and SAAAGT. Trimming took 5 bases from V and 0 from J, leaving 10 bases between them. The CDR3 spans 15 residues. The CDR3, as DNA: TGTGCCAGCAGTCGGGACTCTGCAACTAATGAAAAACTGTTTTTT. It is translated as CASSRDSATNEKLFF.